Each of the 20 T cell receptor beta chains below was sequenced from the same sample in a study of control samples from healthy donors and cancer patients. Here immunoSEQ multiplex PCR was the method, and the copy in TCRdb shows in-frame clones only, minus some. The sample has 30,000 to 40,000 clones, approximately 93% seen once. The sample comprised PBMCs. These receptors came from a man aged 35-49 years with colorectal cancer.

The rearrangement links TRBV7-2 to TRBJ2-7; the match to TRBD1 covers 9 bases. V lost 0 bases to trimming and J lost 4 bases; unmatched junction nucleotides: 7. Germline-derived CDR1 and CDR2 are SGHTA and FQGNSA. This CDR3 comprises 16 residues. CDR3 region: CASSLAPGQGMYEQYF. DNA of the CDR3: TGTGCCAGCAGCTTAGCGCCAGGACAGGGGATGTACGAGCAGTACTTC.

This sequence joins TRBV2 and TRBJ2-3, with TRBD2 matching over 9 bases. The CDR3 length is 16 residues. Germline lookup yields CDR1 SNHLY and CDR2 FYNNEI. The V and J ends lost 6 bases and 6 bases, in that order; junction bases with no gene match: 13. The CDR3 DNA reads as TGTGCCAGCAGGGTCTTCGGCGGGGGGGCCTCGGATACGCAGTATTTT. Its translation: CASRVFGGGASDTQYF.

This chain uses TRBV5-1 with TRBJ2-4, with TRBD1 identical over 7 bases. Germline-derived CDR1 and CDR2 are SGHRS and YFSETQ. J lost 6 bases, V lost 1 base, and 10 bases had no gene match. This CDR3 contains 16 residues. The CDR3 here is CASSLNAHEGANIQYF. The CDR3 bases are TGCGCCAGCAGCTTGAATGCTCACGAGGGGGCAAACATTCAGTACTTC.

The chain carries TRBV7-9 and TRBJ2-5, with 10 nucleotides matching TRBD2. With V trimmed by 8 bases and J by 2 bases, 8 bases remained unmatched. The CDR3 covers 15 residues. CDR1 and CDR2 (germline): SEHNR, FQNEAQ (reference sequence). The CDR3 loop reads CASELAGGRQETQYF. As DNA, the CDR3 is TGTGCCAGCGAATTAGCGGGGGGCCGACAAGAGACCCAGTACTTC. Full variable domain (missing parts from reference TRBV7-9 and TRBJ2-5): DTGVSQNPRHKITKRGQNVTFRCDPISEHNRLYWYRQTLGQGPEFLTYFQNEAQLEKSRLLSDRFSAERPKGSFSTLEIQRTEQGDSAMYLCASELAGGRQETQYFGPGTRLLVL.

The J gene is TRBJ2-6, the V gene TRBV18; D gene ambiguous. Trimming left V 2 bases short and J 0 bases short, with 17 bases between. This CDR3 spans 19 amino acids. Germline V CDR1 and CDR2: KGHSH, LQKENI. DNA for the CDR3: TGTGCCAGCTCACCATACTACCTAACATACGACTCTGGGGCCAACGTCCTGACTTTC. Amino acids: CASSPYYLTYDSGANVLTF.

The genes are TRBV14 and TRBJ1-1; D possibly corresponds to TRBD1 (6 bases). The CDR3 consists of 16 residues. Germline V lookup: CDR1 SGHDN, CDR2 FVKESK. The ends were cut back, 4 bases at V and 4 bases at J, with 19 bases in the middle. CDR3 sequence reads: CASSPRTLTGSTEAFF. In nucleotides, the CDR3 is TGTGCCAGCAGCCCTAGAACACTAACAGGGAGCACTGAAGCTTTCTTT.

The chain links TRBV5-1 to TRBJ2-7, with 10 positions matching TRBD1. The germline gives CDR1 SGHRS, CDR2 YFSETQ. The CDR3 length is 15 residues. J gave up 4 bases and V 4 bases, and 8 bases lay outside the gene matches. The CDR3 DNA reads as TGCGCCAGCAGCGGTCGACAGGGGGCTCGGTACGAGCAGTACTTC. The encoded protein is CASSGRQGARYEQYF.

The chain joins TRBV7-6 to TRBJ2-1, with TRBD2 identical over 9 bases. The germline V gene has CDR1 SGHVS and CDR2 FNYEAQ. This CDR3 contains 16 residues. Losses at the gene ends were 5 bases for V and 7 bases for J; bases not matched to a gene: 12. CDR3 loop: CASSLRRGGSLNEQFF. Written as DNA, the CDR3 is TGTGCCAGCAGCCTCAGGCGGGGGGGATCCCTAAATGAGCAGTTCTTC.

As regards this clone: The junction differs from germline at one of its ends, possibly a read error. CDR3 amino acids: CSARGPPGYTF. CDR3 bases: TGCAGTGCCAGAGGACCCCCCGGCTACACCTTC. The J gene is TRBJ1-2, the V gene TRBV20-1; no clear D. The CDR3 runs 11 residues. Germline V lookup: CDR1 DFQATT, CDR2 SNEGSKA (reference sequence).

The CDR3 DNA is TGTGCCAGCAGTATGGGCAGGGCAGAAGCTTTCTTT. It is translated as CASSMGRAEAFF. The rearrangement links TRBV2 to TRBJ1-1; the D gene is possibly TRBD1 (5 bases). CDR3 length equals 12 residues. The ends were cut back, 5 bases at V and 8 bases at J, with 12 bases in the middle. Germline CDR1 and CDR2: SNHLY and FYNNEI.

For this clone: At one boundary the junction diverges from the germline segment, which might be a read error. CDR3 in DNA: TGCGCCAGCAGTCAATCGGGGGTGGGTAATAGTTCTAAGTATGGCTACACCTTC. This gives the protein CASSQSGVGNSSKYGYTF. This chain connects TRBV23-1 to TRBJ1-2; possible D gene TRBD1, 5 bases. TRBV23-1 carries the ORF label, with uncertain function. This CDR3 region has 18 residues.

The chain has TRBV7-9 and TRBJ2-7; the match to TRBD1 covers 7 bases. The ends lost 5 bases at V and 1 base at J; junction bases unmatched: 8. CDR1 is SEHNR, CDR2 FQNEAQ, per germline (reference sequence). This CDR3 comprises 15 residues. Here the CDR3 reads CASSPGTVPSYEQYF. For the CDR3, the DNA is TGTGCCAGCAGCCCCGGGACAGTACCTTCCTACGAGCAGTACTTC. The full variable domain, completed using reference TRBV7-9 and TRBJ2-7, is DTGVSQNPRHKITKRGQNVTFRCDPISEHNRLYWYRQTLGQGPEFLTYFQNEAQLEKSRLLSDRFSAERPKGSFSTLEIQRTEQGDSAMYLCASSPGTVPSYEQYFGPGTRLTVT.

V gene TRBV7-9 combines with J gene TRBJ1-2; a weak D match, TRBD1 (6 bases). V was trimmed by 6 bases and J by 7 bases, leaving 24 bases between them. Germline V gene sequence: CDR1 SEHNR, CDR2 FQNEAQ (reference sequence). The CDR3 length is 16 residues. The CDR3 nucleotides read TGTGCCAGCAGTTGGATTACCGCCGGGGGGGCCGGTGGCTACACCTTC. The encoded protein is CASSWITAGGAGGYTF.

The V call is TRBV9, the J call TRBJ1-1, with a possible D match to TRBD1 (5 bases). This CDR3 has 15 amino acids. Germline V gene sequence: CDR1 SGDLS, CDR2 YYNGEE. V shed 0 bases and J shed 1 base, with 10 bases lying between them. CDR3 protein: CASSVVQDPNTEAFF. The CDR3 DNA follows: TGTGCCAGCAGCGTAGTACAGGACCCGAACACTGAAGCTTTCTTT.

V and J are TRBV11-2 and TRBJ1-2, with TRBD1 matching 7 bases. J lost 3 bases, V lost 4 bases, and 2 bases had no gene match. The CDR3 extends over 13 amino acids. Germline V gene sequence: CDR1 SGHAT, CDR2 FQNNGV. CDR3 in DNA: TGTGCCAGCAGCTACGGGACAGACTATGGCTACACCTTC. Its translation is CASSYGTDYGYTF.

The chain is built from TRBV10-3 and TRBJ1-4; D gene ambiguous. CDR1 is ENHRY, CDR2 SYGVKD, per germline. V lost 2 bases and J 5 bases, leaving 9 bases between the germline ends. The length of the CDR3 is 14 residues. The CDR3 bases are TGTGCCATCAGTGAGGGAGGTGGAAATGAAAAACTGTTTTTT. Its translation: CAISEGGGNEKLFF.

The chain uses TRBV5-8 and TRBJ1-1; D gene uncertain. The CDR3 totals 13 residues. From germline, CDR1 is SGHTS and CDR2 YDEGEE. Trimming removed 0 bases from V and 2 bases from J, with 5 bases in between. CDR3 region: CASSLVYNTEAFF. CDR3 sequence (DNA): TGTGCCAGCAGCTTGGTGTATAACACTGAAGCTTTCTTT. Drawing the rest from reference TRBV5-8 and TRBJ1-1, the complete variable domain is EAGVTQSPTHLIKTRGQQATLRCSPISGHTSVYWYQQALGLGLQFLLWYDEGEERNRGNFPPRFSGRQFPNYSSELNVNALELEDSALYLCASSLVYNTEAFFGQGTRLTVV.

The V call is TRBV7-8, the J call TRBJ2-2, with D possibly being TRBD2 (5 bases). The CDR3 contains 12 residues. Germline V gene sequence: CDR1 SGHVS, CDR2 FQNEAQ. Trimming left V 10 bases short and J 4 bases short, with 10 bases between. CDR3 nucleotides: TGTGCCACCCAGCGGATCACCGGGGAGCTGTTTTTT. Its translation: CATQRITGELFF.

The chain carries TRBV5-6 and TRBJ1-4; TRBD1 matches at 8 bases. Trimming cost V 4 bases and J 7 bases; bases outside gene matches: 3. The germline gives CDR1 SGHDT, CDR2 YYEEEE. This CDR3 comprises 13 residues. DNA of the CDR3: TGTGCCAGCAGCGGACAGGGACCTGAAAAACTGTTTTTT. Encoded protein: CASSGQGPEKLFF.

The chain uses TRBV27 and TRBJ1-1; D unclear. Trimming removed 7 bases from V and 3 bases from J, with 18 bases in between. CDR3 size: 15 residues. The germline gives CDR1 MNHEY, CDR2 SMNVEV (reference sequence). The CDR3 nucleotides read TGTGCCAGCACCCGGACCACCAACTCCCACACTGAAGCTTTCTTT. This translates into CASTRTTNSHTEAFF.